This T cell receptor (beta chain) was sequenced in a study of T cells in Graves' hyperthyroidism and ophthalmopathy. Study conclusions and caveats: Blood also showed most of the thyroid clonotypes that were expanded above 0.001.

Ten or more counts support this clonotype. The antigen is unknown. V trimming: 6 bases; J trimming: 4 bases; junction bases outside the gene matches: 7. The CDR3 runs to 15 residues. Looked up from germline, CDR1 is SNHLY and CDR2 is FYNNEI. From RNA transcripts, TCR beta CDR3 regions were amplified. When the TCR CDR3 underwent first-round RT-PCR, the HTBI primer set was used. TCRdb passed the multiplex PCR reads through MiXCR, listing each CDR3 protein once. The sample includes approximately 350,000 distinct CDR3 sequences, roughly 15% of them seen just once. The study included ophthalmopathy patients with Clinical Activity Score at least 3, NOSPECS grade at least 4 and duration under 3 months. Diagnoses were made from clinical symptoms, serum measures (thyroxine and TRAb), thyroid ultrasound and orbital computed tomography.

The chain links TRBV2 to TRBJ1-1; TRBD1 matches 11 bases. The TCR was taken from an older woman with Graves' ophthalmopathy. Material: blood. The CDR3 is CASRVDRGLSTEAFF. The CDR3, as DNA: TGTGCCAGCAGGGTGGACAGGGGGCTCAGCACTGAAGCTTTCTTT.